The T cell receptor beta chain described here comes from a study of CD4 T cells in relation to SARS-CoV-2 and coronaviruses. Repertoires were generated with immunoSEQ multiplex PCR, while TCRdb's copy carries only in-frame clones and drops some. The sample comprises 30,000 to 45,000 clones, roughly 90% of which are singletons, and less than 10% rests with the top ten. Germline CDR1 reads KGHSH; CDR2 reads LQKENI. The CDR3 has 14 amino acids. Trimming took 3 bases from V and 0 from J, leaving 9 bases between them. The receptor's source is an adult with COVID-19. Sequencing used memory CD4+ T cells from PBMCs. This chain connects TRBV18 to TRBJ2-7; possible D gene TRBD2, 6 bases. The CDR3 DNA is TGTGCCAGCTCACCCGGGACTGTCTCCTACGAGCAGTACTTC. This gives the protein CASSPGTVSYEQYF.